Only a few counts were recorded for the clone carrying this T cell receptor (beta chain). Its antigen remains unidentified. The sample comes from a study of identical twins. Study results and limitations: Out-of-frame alpha sequences shared between twins exhibited an excess of low generation probability. Less excess twin sharing appeared in beta out-of-frame sequences.

Germline V gene data show CDR1 as DFQATT and CDR2 as SNEGSKA (reference sequence). The CDR3 sequence is 14 residues long. Trimming removed 7 bases from V and 0 bases from J; junction bases left unmatched: 6. Unique molecular identifiers were present on cDNA, and template switching added a universal primer site. TCRdb itself ran the 5' RACE reads through MiXCR, one entry per CDR3 protein. The table shows around 1.7 million distinct CDR3 sequences, with 25% to 35% occurring only once. The sample comprised cord blood. The V gene is TRBV20-1, the J gene TRBJ2-5, with TRBD2 identical over 9 bases. This TCR was sampled from a newborn girl in good health. The CDR3 loop is CSGLAGLNQETQYF. In DNA form, the CDR3 reads TGCAGTGGGCTAGCGGGGTTAAACCAAGAGACCCAGTACTTC.